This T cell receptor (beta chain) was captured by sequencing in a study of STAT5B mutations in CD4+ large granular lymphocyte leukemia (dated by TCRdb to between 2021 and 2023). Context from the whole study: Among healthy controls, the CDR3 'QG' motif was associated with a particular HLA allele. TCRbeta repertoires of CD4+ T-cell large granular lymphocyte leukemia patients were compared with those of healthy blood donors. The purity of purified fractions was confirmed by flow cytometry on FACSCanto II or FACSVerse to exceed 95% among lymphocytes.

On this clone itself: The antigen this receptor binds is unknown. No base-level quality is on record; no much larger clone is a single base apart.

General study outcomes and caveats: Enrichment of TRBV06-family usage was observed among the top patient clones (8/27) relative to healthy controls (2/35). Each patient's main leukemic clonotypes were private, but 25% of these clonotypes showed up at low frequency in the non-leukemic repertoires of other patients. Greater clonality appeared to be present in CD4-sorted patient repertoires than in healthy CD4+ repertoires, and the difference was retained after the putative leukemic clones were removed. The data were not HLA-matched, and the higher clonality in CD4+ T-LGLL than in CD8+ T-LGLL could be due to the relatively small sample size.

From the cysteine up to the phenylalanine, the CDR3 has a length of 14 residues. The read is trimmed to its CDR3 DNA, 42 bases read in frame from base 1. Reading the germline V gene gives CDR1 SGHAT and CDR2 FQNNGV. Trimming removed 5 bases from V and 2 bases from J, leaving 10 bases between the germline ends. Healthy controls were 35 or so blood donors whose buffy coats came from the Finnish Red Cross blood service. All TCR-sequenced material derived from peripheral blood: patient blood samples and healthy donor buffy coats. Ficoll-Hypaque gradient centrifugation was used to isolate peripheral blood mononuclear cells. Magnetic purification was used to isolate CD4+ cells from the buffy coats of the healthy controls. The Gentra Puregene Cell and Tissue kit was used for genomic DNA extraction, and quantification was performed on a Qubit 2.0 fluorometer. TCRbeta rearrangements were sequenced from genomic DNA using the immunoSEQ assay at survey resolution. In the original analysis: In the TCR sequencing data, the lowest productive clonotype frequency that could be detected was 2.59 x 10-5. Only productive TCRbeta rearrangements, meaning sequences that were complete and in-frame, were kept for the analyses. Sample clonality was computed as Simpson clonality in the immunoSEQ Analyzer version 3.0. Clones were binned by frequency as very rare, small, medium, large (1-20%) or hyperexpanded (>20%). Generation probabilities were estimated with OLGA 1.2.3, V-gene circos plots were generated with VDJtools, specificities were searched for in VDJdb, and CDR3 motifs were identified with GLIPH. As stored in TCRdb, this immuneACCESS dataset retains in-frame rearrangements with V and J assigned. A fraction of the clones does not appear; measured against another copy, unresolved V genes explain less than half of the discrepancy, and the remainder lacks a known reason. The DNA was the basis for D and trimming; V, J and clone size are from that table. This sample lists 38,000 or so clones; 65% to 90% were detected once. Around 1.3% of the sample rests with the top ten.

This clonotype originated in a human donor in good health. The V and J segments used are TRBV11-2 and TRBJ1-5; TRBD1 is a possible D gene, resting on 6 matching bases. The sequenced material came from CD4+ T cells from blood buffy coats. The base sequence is TGTGCCAGCAGCCCGGGGGCTCGCAATCAGCCCCAGCATTTT. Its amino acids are CASSPGARNQPQHF.